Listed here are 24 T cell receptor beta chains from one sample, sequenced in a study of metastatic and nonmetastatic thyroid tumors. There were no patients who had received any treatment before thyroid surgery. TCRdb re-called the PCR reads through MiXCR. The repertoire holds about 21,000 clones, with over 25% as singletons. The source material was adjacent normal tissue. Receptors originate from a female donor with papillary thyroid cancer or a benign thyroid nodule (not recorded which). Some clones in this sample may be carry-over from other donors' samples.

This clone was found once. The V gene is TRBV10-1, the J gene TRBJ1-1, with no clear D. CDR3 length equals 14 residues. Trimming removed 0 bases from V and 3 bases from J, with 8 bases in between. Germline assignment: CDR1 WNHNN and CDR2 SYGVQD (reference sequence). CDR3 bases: TGCGCCAGCAGTGAGTCGACACGATACACTGAAGCTTTCTTT. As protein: CASSESTRYTEAFF.

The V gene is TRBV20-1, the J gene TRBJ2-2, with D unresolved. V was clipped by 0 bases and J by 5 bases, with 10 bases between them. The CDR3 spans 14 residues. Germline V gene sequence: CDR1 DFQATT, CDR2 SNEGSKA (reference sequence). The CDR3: CSARDARGTGELFF. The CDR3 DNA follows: TGCAGTGCTAGAGATGCTCGAGGTACCGGGGAGCTGTTTTTT.

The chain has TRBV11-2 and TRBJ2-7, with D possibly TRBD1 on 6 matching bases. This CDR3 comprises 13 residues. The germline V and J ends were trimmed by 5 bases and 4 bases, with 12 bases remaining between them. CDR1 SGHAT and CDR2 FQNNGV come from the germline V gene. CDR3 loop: CASSRTTGYEQYF. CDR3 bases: TGTGCCAGCAGCCGTACGACAGGATACGAGCAGTACTTC. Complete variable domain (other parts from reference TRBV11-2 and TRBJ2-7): EAGVAQSPRYKIIEKRQSVAFWCNPISGHATLYWYQQILGQGPKLLIQFQNNGVVDDSQLPKDRFSAERLKGVDSTLKIQPAKLEDSAVYLCASSRTTGYEQYFGPGTRLTVT.

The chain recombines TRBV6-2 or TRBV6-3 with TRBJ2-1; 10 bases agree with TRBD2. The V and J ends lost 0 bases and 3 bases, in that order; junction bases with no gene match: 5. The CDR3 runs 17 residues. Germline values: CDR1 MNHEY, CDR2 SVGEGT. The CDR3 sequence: CASSYSPAGGVYNEQFF. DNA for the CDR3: TGTGCCAGCAGTTACTCCCCAGCGGGAGGGGTCTACAATGAGCAGTTCTTC.

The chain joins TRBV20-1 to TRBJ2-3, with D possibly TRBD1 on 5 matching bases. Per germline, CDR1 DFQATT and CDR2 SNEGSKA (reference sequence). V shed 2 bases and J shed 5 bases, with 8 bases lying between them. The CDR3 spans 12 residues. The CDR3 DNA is TGCAGTGCTAGAAAGGGGCTAGATACGCAGTATTTT. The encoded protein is CSARKGLDTQYF.

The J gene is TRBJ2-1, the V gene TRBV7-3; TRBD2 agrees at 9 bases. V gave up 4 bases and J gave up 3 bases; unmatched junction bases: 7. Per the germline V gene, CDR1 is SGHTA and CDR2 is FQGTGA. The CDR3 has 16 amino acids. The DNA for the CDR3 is TGTGCCAGCAGCTACAGCGGGGGGAGCCTCTACAATGAGCAGTTCTTC. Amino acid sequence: CASSYSGGSLYNEQFF.

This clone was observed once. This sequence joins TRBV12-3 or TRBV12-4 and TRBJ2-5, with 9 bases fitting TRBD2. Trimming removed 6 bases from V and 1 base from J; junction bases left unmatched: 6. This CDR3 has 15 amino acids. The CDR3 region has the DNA TGTGCCAGCAGCCCTGAAGCGGGGGGCCAAGAGACCCAGTACTTC. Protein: CASSPEAGGQETQYF.

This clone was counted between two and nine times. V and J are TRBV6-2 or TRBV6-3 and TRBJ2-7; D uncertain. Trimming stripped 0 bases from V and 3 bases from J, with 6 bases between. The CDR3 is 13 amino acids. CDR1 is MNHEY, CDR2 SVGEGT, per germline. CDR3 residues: CASSYSTFYEQYF. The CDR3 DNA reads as TGTGCCAGCAGTTACTCGACGTTCTACGAGCAGTACTTC.

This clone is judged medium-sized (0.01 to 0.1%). In DNA, the CDR3 is TGTGCCTGGAGGGAAGGGAATCCTTCCTATGGCTACACCTTC. It yields the protein CAWREGNPSYGYTF. The chain has TRBV30 and TRBJ1-2, with D unclear. CDR3 length: 14 amino acids. V gave up 3 bases and J gave up 4 bases, with 15 bases separating them. Germline CDR1 and CDR2: GTSNPN and SVGIG (reference sequence).

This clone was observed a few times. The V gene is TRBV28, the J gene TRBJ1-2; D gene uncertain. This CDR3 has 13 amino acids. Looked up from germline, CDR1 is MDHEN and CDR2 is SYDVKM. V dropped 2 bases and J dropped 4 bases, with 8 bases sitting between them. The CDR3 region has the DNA TGTGCCAGCAGTTTAGGGTCGGCCTATGGCTACACCTTC. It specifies CASSLGSAYGYTF.

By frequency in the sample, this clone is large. The CDR3 here is CASSISQNTEAFF. CDR3 bases: TGTGCCAGTAGTATCTCGCAGAACACTGAAGCTTTCTTT. The chain links TRBV19 to TRBJ1-1; no clear D gene. The CDR3 sequence is 13 residues long. Trimming shortened V by 3 bases and J by 1 base, and 6 bases separated the two germline ends. The germline V gene encodes CDR1 LNHDA and CDR2 SQIVND (reference sequence).

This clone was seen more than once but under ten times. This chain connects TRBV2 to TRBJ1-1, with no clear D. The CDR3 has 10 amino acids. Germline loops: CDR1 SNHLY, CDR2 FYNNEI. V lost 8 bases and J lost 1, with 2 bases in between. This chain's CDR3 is CASRNTEAFF. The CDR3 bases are TGTGCCAGCCGGAACACTGAAGCTTTCTTT.

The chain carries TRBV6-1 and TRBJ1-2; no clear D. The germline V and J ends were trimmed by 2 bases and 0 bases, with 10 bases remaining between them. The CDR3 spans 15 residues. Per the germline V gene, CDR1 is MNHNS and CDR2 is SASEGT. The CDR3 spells CASSELYSPNYGYTF. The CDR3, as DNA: TGTGCCAGCAGTGAATTGTACAGCCCTAACTATGGCTACACCTTC.

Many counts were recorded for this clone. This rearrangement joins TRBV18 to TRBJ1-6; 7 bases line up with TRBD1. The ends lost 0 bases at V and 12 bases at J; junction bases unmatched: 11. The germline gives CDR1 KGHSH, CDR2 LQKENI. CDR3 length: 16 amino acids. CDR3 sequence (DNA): TGTGCCAGCTCACCACCGGGAGGGGGCGAAGGGCGACCCCTCCACTTT. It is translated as CASSPPGGGEGRPLHF.

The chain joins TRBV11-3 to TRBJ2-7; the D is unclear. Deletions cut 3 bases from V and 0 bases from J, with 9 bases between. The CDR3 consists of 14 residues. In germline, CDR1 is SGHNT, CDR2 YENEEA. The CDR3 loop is CASSLQYFSYEQYF. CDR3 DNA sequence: TGTGCCAGCAGCTTGCAGTACTTCTCCTACGAGCAGTACTTC.

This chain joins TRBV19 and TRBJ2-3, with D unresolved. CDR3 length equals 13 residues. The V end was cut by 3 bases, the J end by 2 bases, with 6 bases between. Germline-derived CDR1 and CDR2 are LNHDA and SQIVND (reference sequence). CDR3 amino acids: CASSIGDTDTQYF. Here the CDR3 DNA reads TGTGCCAGTAGTATTGGAGACACAGATACGCAGTATTTT. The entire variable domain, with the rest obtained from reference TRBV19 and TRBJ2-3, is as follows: DGGITQSPKYLFRKEGQNVTLSCEQNLNHDAMYWYRQDPGQGLRLIYYSQIVNDFQKGDIAEGYSVSREKKESFPLTVTSAQKNPTAFYLCASSIGDTDTQYFGPGTRLTVL.

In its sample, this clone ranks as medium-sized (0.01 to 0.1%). The DNA for the CDR3 is TGTGCCAGTAGTTTAGGGAGCAATCAGCCCCAGCATTTT. Its translation is CASSLGSNQPQHF. V is TRBV19 and J is TRBJ1-5; D gene unclear. The CDR3 contains 13 residues. The germline gives CDR1 LNHDA, CDR2 SQIVND (reference sequence). Deletions cut 5 bases from V and 1 base from J, with 6 bases between. The full variable domain, completed using reference TRBV19 and TRBJ1-5, is DGGITQSPKYLFRKEGQNVTLSCEQNLNHDAMYWYRQDPGQGLRLIYYSQIVNDFQKGDIAEGYSVSREKKESFPLTVTSAQKNPTAFYLCASSLGSNQPQHFGDGTRLSIL.

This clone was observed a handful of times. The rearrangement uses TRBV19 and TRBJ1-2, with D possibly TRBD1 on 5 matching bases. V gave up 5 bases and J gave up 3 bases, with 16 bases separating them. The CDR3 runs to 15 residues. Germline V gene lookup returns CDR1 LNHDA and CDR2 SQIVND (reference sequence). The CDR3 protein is CASSPSGVRYYGYTF. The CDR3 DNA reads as TGTGCCAGTAGTCCGTCGGGGGTTCGCTACTATGGCTACACCTTC.

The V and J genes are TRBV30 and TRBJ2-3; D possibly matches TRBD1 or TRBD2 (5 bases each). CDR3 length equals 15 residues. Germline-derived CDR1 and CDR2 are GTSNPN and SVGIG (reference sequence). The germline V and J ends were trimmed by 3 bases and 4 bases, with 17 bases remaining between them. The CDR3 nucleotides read TGTGCCTGGAGCCCGGGGCTTTATGGGTCAGATACGCAGTATTTT. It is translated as CAWSPGLYGSDTQYF.

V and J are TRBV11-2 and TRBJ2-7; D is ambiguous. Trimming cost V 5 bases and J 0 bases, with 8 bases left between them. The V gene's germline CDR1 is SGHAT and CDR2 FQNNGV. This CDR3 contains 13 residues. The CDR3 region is CASSTGSSYEQYF. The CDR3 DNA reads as TGTGCCAGCAGCACCGGGTCCTCCTACGAGCAGTACTTC.

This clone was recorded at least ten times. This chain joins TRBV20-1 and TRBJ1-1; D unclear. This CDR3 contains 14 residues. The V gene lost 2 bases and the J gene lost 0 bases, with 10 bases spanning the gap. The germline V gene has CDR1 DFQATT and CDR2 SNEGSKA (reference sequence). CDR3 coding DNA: TGCAGTGCTAGAAAGGGAGGGCTGAACACTGAAGCTTTCTTT. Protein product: CSARKGGLNTEAFF.

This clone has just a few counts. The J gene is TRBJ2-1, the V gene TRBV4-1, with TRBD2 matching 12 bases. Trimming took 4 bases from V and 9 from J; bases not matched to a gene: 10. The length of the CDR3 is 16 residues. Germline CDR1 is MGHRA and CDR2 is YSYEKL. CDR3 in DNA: TGCGCCAGCAGCCGGACCCTAGCGGGAGGGATAGGTGAGCAGTTCTTC. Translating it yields CASSRTLAGGIGEQFF.

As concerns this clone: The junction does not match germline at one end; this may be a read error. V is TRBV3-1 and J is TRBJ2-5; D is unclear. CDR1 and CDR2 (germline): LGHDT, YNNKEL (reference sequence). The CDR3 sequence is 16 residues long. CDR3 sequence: CASSHRARLEEETKYF. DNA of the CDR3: TGTGCCAGCAGCCACAGAGCCCGGCTAGAGGAAGAGACCAAGTACTTC.

CDR3 residues: CASSETRRDEQYF. The CDR3 region has the DNA TGTGCCAGCAGTGAGACTAGACGGGACGAGCAGTACTTC. This rearrangement joins TRBV28 to TRBJ2-7, with D perhaps TRBD2 (6 bases). This CDR3 comprises 13 residues. CDR1 is MDHEN and CDR2 is SYDVKM in the germline V gene. Between the trimmed V and J ends, which lost 5 bases and 5 bases, there was a span of 13 bases.